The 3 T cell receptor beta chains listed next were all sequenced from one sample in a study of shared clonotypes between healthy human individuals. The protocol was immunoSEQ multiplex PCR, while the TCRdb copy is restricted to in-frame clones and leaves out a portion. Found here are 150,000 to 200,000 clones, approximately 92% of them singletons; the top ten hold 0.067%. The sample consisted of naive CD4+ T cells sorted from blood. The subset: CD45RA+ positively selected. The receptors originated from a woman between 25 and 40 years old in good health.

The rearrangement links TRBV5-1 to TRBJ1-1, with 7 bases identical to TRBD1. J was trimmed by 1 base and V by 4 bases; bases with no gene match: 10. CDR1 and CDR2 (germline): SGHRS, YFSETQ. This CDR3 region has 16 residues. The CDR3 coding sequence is TGCGCCAGCAGCGCGGGCCACGGGACAGCGAACACTGAAGCTTTCTTT. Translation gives CASSAGHGTANTEAFF.

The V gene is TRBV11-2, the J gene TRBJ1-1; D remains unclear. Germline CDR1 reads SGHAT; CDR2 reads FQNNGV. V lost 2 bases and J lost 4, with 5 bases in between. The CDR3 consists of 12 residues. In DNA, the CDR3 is TGTGCCAGCAGCTTATGGGGCACTGAAGCTTTCTTT. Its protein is CASSLWGTEAFF.

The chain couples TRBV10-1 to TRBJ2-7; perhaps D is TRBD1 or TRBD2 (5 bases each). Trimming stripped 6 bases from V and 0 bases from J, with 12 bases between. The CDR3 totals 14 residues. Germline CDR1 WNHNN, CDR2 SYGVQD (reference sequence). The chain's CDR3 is CASRTGTVSYEQYF. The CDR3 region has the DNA TGCGCCAGCAGAACCGGGACCGTCTCCTACGAGCAGTACTTC.